This TCR beta chain was sequenced during a study of OX40 agonist ivuxolimab in advanced cancers. The overall study: Dose-escalation patients' cancers were hepatocellular carcinoma, melanoma, renal cell or head and neck cancer. Study-level points and caveats: CD4+ and CD8+ blood T cells expanded clonally by week 6 at 0.1 to 3.0 mg/kg. Antigen specificity remained undetermined for the expanded peripheral T cells.

This CDR3 has 14 residues. CDR1 is MNHEY, CDR2 SVGAGI, per germline. V dropped 0 bases and J dropped 4 bases, with 7 bases sitting between them. TCRdb keeps only in-frame clones here, not all; method: immunoSEQ multiplex PCR. The table lists 70,000 to 90,000 clones, approximately 86% of them singletons, with around 2% in the top ten. A word on this clone: Its matching antigen is unknown.

Patients were excluded for autoimmune disease history or systemic immunosuppression. The sequence was collected from an adult with an advanced solid tumor such as melanoma, head and neck, liver or kidney cancer. The sequencing here drew on CD4+ or CD8+ T cells sorted from blood, taken in a trial of the OX40 agonist ivuxolimab. The rearrangement uses TRBV6-5 and TRBJ2-1; D may be TRBD1 (6 bases). For the CDR3, the DNA is TGTGCCAGCAGTTACTCGAGGGGGTACAATGAGCAGTTCTTC. It specifies CASSYSRGYNEQFF.